The 19 T cell receptor beta chains given below trace back to one sample, sequenced in a study of T-cell memory formation after mild COVID-19. TCRdb reprocessed the 5' RACE reads via MiXCR and lists one record per CDR3 protein. The data hold over 250,000 distinct CDR3 sequences, with roughly 15% observed a single time. The material sequenced was PBMCs or a T cell subset sorted from them (not recorded which). Receptors were obtained from a young man who had mild COVID-19 (a few samples of this study predate the infection). Cell type and time point are not known.

The chain carries TRBV5-1 and TRBJ2-7; the match to TRBD1 covers 12 bases. Per germline, CDR1 SGHRS and CDR2 YFSETQ. The CDR3 sequence is 15 residues long. The V gene end was trimmed by 3 bases and the J gene end by 4 bases; junction bases not matched to a gene: 5. The chain's CDR3 is CASSCPGQGAYEQYF. In DNA, the CDR3 is TGCGCCAGCAGCTGCCCGGGACAGGGGGCGTACGAGCAGTACTTC.

V gene TRBV2 combines with J gene TRBJ2-5, with D unclear. Trimming took off 8 bases at V and 2 bases at J, with 9 bases between the two ends. Germline CDR1 is SNHLY and CDR2 is FYNNEI. This CDR3 has 12 residues. The CDR3 is CASAAEQETQYF. CDR3 nucleotides: TGTGCCAGCGCTGCTGAGCAAGAGACCCAGTACTTC.

V gene TRBV7-9 combines with J gene TRBJ1-1; D is unclear. Germline assignment: CDR1 SEHNR and CDR2 FQNEAQ (reference sequence). V was pared by 7 bases and J by 11 bases, with 8 bases between. This CDR3 comprises 9 residues. The CDR3 here is CASTEMAFF. The DNA of the CDR3 is TGTGCCAGCACCGAAATGGCTTTCTTT.

This chain connects TRBV7-2 to TRBJ2-6; 9 nucleotides match TRBD2. The germline gives CDR1 SGHTA, CDR2 FQGNSA. This CDR3 has 16 residues. The V and J ends lost 5 bases and 0 bases, in that order; junction bases with no gene match: 2. CDR3 in amino acids: CASSRGRGSGANVLTF. In DNA form, the CDR3 reads TGTGCCAGCAGCCGCGGGAGGGGCTCTGGGGCCAACGTCCTGACTTTC.

A few counts support this clonotype. The V and J genes are TRBV3-1 and TRBJ2-2, with D unclear. Germline-derived CDR1 and CDR2 are LGHDT and YNNKEL (reference sequence). With 1 base removed from V and 0 bases from J, the gap between germline ends came to 12 bases. The CDR3 runs 17 residues. The DNA for the CDR3 is TGTGCCAGCAGCCAAGCCCACAGAGAAGCGAACACCGGGGAGCTGTTTTTT. It yields the protein CASSQAHREANTGELFF.

The J gene is TRBJ2-7, the V gene TRBV24-1, with 7 bases identical to TRBD1. Germline CDR1 KGHDR, CDR2 SFDVKD. The CDR3 covers 13 residues. V shed 3 bases and J 5 bases; nucleotides not matched to a gene: 3. The CDR3 spells CATSDPDRNEQYF. CDR3 DNA: TGTGCCACCAGTGATCCGGACAGGAACGAGCAGTACTTC.

This clonotype was observed a handful of times. V gene TRBV7-3 combines with J gene TRBJ2-3; D is ambiguous. CDR3 size: 14 residues. Germline V gene lookup returns CDR1 SGHTA and CDR2 FQGTGA. V was pared by 1 base and J by 8 bases, with 13 bases between. CDR3 loop: CASSLNPGSGTQYF. The DNA for the CDR3 is TGTGCCAGCAGCTTAAATCCCGGATCGGGTACGCAGTATTTT.

V and J are TRBV18 and TRBJ1-3; D not certain. Trimming took 1 base from V and 0 from J, leaving 4 bases between them. The CDR3 runs 14 residues. Germline loops: CDR1 KGHSH, CDR2 LQKENI. DNA for the CDR3: TGTGCCAGCTCACCACTCCACTCTGGAAACACCATATATTTT. Translating gives CASSPLHSGNTIYF.

A word on this clonotype: One junction end disagrees with the germline gene, perhaps due to a read error. The rearrangement uses TRBV6-1 and TRBJ2-1, with 9 bases identical to TRBD2. The CDR3 spans 15 residues. Germline assignment: CDR1 MNHNS and CDR2 SASEGT. Here the CDR3 reads CVSIPSAGGHAEQFF. Written as DNA, the CDR3 is TGTGTCAGCATACCTTCAGCGGGAGGCCACGCTGAGCAGTTCTTC.

The chain recombines TRBV7-6 with TRBJ2-7, with 9 nucleotides matching TRBD1. Germline V gene sequence: CDR1 SGHVS, CDR2 FNYEAQ. This CDR3 spans 18 amino acids. After removal of 5 bases from V and 1 base from J, the junction contained 15 bases not matched to a gene. The CDR3 DNA follows: TGTGCCAGCAGCAGTAAGGGGATGCGGACAGGGGAGTCCTACGAGCAGTACGTC. This sequence encodes CASSSKGMRTGESYEQYV.

This clonotype was seen more than once but under ten times. The chain links TRBV28 to TRBJ2-7; TRBD1 matches at 12 bases. The CDR3 totals 17 residues. After removal of 0 bases from V and 9 bases from J, the junction contained 12 bases not matched to a gene. Germline CDR1 MDHEN, CDR2 SYDVKM. CDR3 nucleotides: TGTGCCAGCAGTTTATGGGCTTTCGGGACAGGGGGCAGTAGGCAGTACTTC. It yields the protein CASSLWAFGTGGSRQYF.

J is TRBJ1-1 and V is TRBV6-1; 8 nucleotides align to TRBD1. The germline V gene encodes CDR1 MNHNS and CDR2 SASEGT. The CDR3 loop spans 14 amino acids. V lost 11 bases to trimming and J lost 2 bases; unmatched junction nucleotides: 10. CDR3 sequence (DNA): TGTGCCGCGAGGGGGGACAGGAGAAACACTGAAGCTTTCTTT. Protein sequence: CAARGDRRNTEAFF.

This chain uses TRBV7-9 with TRBJ2-2; possible D gene TRBD2, 5 bases. V was trimmed by 2 bases and J by 7 bases, leaving 8 bases between them. This CDR3 has 13 amino acids. Germline values: CDR1 SEHNR, CDR2 FQNEAQ (reference sequence). The CDR3 nucleotides read TGTGCCAGCAGCTTATCAGCGGTCGGGGAGCTGTTTTTT. This codes for CASSLSAVGELFF.

There are many counts of this clonotype. V is TRBV4-1 and J is TRBJ2-1; either TRBD1 or TRBD2 may fit D (5 bases each). The CDR3 loop spans 13 amino acids. Germline CDR1 and CDR2: MGHRA and YSYEKL. The germline V and J ends were trimmed by 1 base and 4 bases, with 5 bases remaining between them. The DNA for the CDR3 is TGCGCCAGCAGCCAAGGGGGGTACAATGAGCAGTTCTTC. Translating gives CASSQGGYNEQFF.

This clonotype was detected only a few times. This chain connects TRBV15 to TRBJ2-3; TRBD1 agrees at 7 bases. Trimming took 1 base from V and 0 from J; bases not matched to a gene: 1. This CDR3 is built from 15 residues. Germline CDR1 LNHNV, CDR2 YYDKDF (reference sequence). This chain's CDR3 is CATSRGQGSTDTQYF. The CDR3 DNA sequence: TGTGCCACCAGCAGAGGACAGGGCAGCACAGATACGCAGTATTTT.

This clonotype came up many times. This sequence joins TRBV5-4 and TRBJ2-3; no reliable D call. Germline assignment: CDR1 SGHNT and CDR2 YYREEE (reference sequence). V was pared by 8 bases and J by 2 bases, with 9 bases between. The CDR3 extends over 12 amino acids. CDR3 nucleotides: TGTGCCAGTCAGACTGACACAGATACGCAGTATTTT. Translating it yields CASQTDTDTQYF.

This clonotype was detected a few times. This chain links TRBV30 with TRBJ2-2, with D perhaps TRBD1 (5 bases). CDR1 and CDR2 (germline): GTSNPN, SVGIG (reference sequence). The CDR3 is 12 residues long. The V end lost 5 bases, the J end lost 5 bases, and 9 bases lay between the germline ends. The CDR3 here is CAWSRATGELFF. The CDR3 DNA follows: TGTGCCTGGTCCAGGGCGACCGGGGAGCTGTTTTTT.

This clonotype has a handful of counts. The chain employs TRBV3-1 and TRBJ1-5; 8 bases are a match to TRBD1. V lost 4 bases and J lost 2; bases outside the gene matches: 4. Looked up from germline, CDR1 is LGHDT and CDR2 is YNNKEL (reference sequence). The CDR3 has 15 amino acids. The CDR3 protein is CASSLDRDRNQPQHF. CDR3 sequence (DNA): TGTGCCAGCAGCCTGGACAGGGACCGCAATCAGCCCCAGCATTTT. Variable domain in full (rest from reference TRBV3-1 and TRBJ1-5): DTAVSQTPKYLVTQMGNDKSIKCEQNLGHDTMYWYKQDSKKFLKIMFSYNNKELIINETVPNRFSPKSPDKAHLNLHINSLELGDSAVYFCASSLDRDRNQPQHFGDGTRLSIL.

The chain is built from TRBV5-6 and TRBJ2-2; D assignment may be TRBD1 or TRBD2 (5 bases each). Germline-derived CDR1 and CDR2 are SGHDT and YYEEEE. The V end was cut by 2 bases, the J end by 4 bases, with 18 bases between. CDR3 length: 17 residues. This chain's CDR3 is CASSFEVGTLRTGELFF. In nucleotides, the CDR3 is TGTGCCAGCAGCTTTGAGGTGGGGACCCTCCGCACCGGGGAGCTGTTTTTT.